The present T cell receptor beta chain was sequenced within a study of blood T cell repertoires in COVID-19. Study-wide background: Both acute and convalescent COVID-19 samples were obtained from the United States, Italy and Spain.

Repertoires were generated with immunoSEQ multiplex PCR, while TCRdb's copy carries only in-frame clones and drops some. The repertoire consists of approximately 300,000 clones, with approximately 83% occurring once and the leading ten covering approximately 4.2%. The CDR3 has 12 amino acids. CDR1 and CDR2 from the germline V gene are LNHNV and YYDKDF (reference sequence). Deletions cut 5 bases from V and 6 bases from J, with 11 bases between. Recruitment covered under 25 US areas and drew participants whose ages spanned about 18 to 95 years. Either two negative PCRs, clearance, or symptom resolution qualified Cohort 3 donors as recovered.

What was sequenced was PBMCs or T cells enriched from blood (not recorded which). The sequence was collected from a woman under 40 who had recovered from COVID-19. J is TRBJ2-7 and V is TRBV15, with D unclear. CDR3 amino acids: CATSAGYGEQYF. The CDR3 bases are TGTGCCACCAGCGCAGGATATGGCGAGCAGTACTTC.